This section outlines one T cell receptor (beta chain) sequence together with its context. Clones were sequenced by immunoSEQ multiplex PCR, and TCRdb holds only the in-frame ones, with some missing. The repertoire holds about 670,000 clones, 80% to 90% seen once, with roughly 0.26% in the top ten. The data were obtained in a study of blood T cell repertoires in COVID-19. Trimming removed 5 bases from V and 2 bases from J; junction bases left unmatched: 11. There are 18 residues in the CDR3. Germline CDR1 SGHTA, CDR2 FQGNSA. This receptor was obtained from a woman between 18 and 29 years old with acute or convalescent COVID-19. This chain links TRBV7-2 with TRBJ2-5; 13 nucleotides align to TRBD2. Sequencing was done on a sample of peripheral blood. CDR3: CASSRTSGGARGQETQYF. The CDR3 nucleotides are TGTGCCAGCAGCCGTACTAGCGGGGGGGCCCGAGGGCAAGAGACCCAGTACTTC.